This T cell receptor beta chain stems from a study of human T cells and chemical hapten exposure. In its sample, this clonotype was seen many times. Its antigen is as yet unknown. Overall study findings and caveats: Versus controls, expanded TCRs had significantly more large CDR3 similarity clusters.

Noted time point: pre-sensitization, week 0. The treatment here: therapeutic diphenylcyclopropenone sensitization with weekly scalp DPC. TCRdb re-called the RACE reads through MiXCR, storing one row per CDR3 protein. The sample has roughly 260,000 distinct CDR3 sequences, 7.5% to 10% seen once. The J segment lost 6 bases and the V segment lost 2 bases, leaving 2 bases of the junction unmatched. The length of the CDR3 is 14 residues. The source is a woman aged 40 to 50 with alopecia areata. Some clones in this sample may be carry-over from other donors' samples. The chain combines TRBV12-3 or TRBV12-4 with TRBJ2-5; 11 positions match TRBD2. Here the sequenced sample was whole blood, taken in connection with sensitization to the hapten diphenylcyclopropenone (DPC). CDR3 DNA: TGTGCCAGCAGTTTAACTAGCGGGAGTAAGACCCAGTACTTC. It encodes CASSLTSGSKTQYF.